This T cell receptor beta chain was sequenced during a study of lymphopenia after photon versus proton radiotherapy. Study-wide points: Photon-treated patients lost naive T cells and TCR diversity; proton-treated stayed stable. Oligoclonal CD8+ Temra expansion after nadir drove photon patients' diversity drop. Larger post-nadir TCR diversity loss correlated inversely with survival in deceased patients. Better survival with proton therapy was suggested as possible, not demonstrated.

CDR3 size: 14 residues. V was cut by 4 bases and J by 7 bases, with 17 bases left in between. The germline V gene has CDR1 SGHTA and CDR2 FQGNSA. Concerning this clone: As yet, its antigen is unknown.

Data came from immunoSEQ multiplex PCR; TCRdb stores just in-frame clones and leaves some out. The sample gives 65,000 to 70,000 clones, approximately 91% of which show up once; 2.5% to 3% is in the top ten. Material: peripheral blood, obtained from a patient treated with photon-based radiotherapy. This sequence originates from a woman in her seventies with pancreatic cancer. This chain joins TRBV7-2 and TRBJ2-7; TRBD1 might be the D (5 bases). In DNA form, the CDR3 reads TGTGCCAGCAGCTCAGAGGCCCGAAGGGGTGAGCAGTACTTC. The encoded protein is CASSSEARRGEQYF.